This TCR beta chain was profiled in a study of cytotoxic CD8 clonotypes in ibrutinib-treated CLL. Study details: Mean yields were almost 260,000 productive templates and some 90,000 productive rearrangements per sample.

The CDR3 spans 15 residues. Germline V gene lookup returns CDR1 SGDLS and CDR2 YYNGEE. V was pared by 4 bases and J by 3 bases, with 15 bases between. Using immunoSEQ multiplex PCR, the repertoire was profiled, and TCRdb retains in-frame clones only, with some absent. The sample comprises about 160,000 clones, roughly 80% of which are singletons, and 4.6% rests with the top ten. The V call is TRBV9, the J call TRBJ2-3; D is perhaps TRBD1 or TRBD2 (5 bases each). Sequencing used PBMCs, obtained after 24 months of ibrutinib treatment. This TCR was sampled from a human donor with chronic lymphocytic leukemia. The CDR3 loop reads CASSPGPETTDTQYF. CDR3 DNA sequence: TGTGCCAGCAGCCCGGGACCTGAGACGACAGATACGCAGTATTTT.